Given below is one TCR beta chain in context. Antigen unknown. Trimming at V came to 1 base and at J to 0 bases, leaving 6 bases not matched to a gene. Germline values: CDR1 SEHNR, CDR2 FQNEAQ (reference sequence). The CDR3 extends over 18 amino acids. This record belongs to a study of cytomegalovirus exposure and HLA in healthy donors. The study's findings and limits: Highly shared variants forming one cluster were likely a sequencing artifact. The study listed approximately 170 cytomegalovirus-associated TCR beta chains. Segments of the TCR beta V type were, in most cases, productive about 87% or about 30% of the time in an earlier analysis. In a later analysis, at a false discovery rate of 0.05, roughly 17,000 TCR beta sequences matched HLA alleles.

The PCR had 60 Vbeta and 13 Jbeta primers. TCRdb keeps only in-frame clones here, not all; method: immunoSEQ multiplex PCR. The sample is made up of just over 60,000 clones, and the top ten hold approximately 5.1% of it. Sequencing used PBMCs. This clonotype originated in a man under 40 in good health and CMV-seropositive. The V call is TRBV7-9, the J call TRBJ2-6; 7 nucleotides match TRBD1. CDR3 nucleotides: TGTGCCAGCAGCTTAGGGACAGGCCCTATCTCTGGGGCCAACGTCCTGACTTTC. Amino acids: CASSLGTGPISGANVLTF.